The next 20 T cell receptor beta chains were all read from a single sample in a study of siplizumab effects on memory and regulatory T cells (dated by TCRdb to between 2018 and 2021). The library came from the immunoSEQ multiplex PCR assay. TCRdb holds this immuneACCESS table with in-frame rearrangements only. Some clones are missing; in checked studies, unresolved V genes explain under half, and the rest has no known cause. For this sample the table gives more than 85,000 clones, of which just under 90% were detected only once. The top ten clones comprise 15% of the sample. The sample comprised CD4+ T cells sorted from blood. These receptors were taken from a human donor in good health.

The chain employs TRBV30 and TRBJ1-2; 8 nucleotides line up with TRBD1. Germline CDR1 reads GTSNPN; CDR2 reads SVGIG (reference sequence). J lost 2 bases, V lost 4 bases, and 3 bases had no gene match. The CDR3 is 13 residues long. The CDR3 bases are TGTGCCTGGAATAACAGGGGGAACTATGGCTACACCTTC. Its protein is CAWNNRGNYGYTF.

CDR3 bases: TGTGCCAGCAGTGAATCCACAGGGGGAAATGAAAAACTGTTTTTT. It codes for CASSESTGGNEKLFF. This chain connects TRBV25-1 to TRBJ1-4, with 8 bases aligning to TRBD1. Germline CDR1 reads MGHDK; CDR2 reads SYGVNS. The CDR3 extends over 15 amino acids. V lost 1 base, J lost 5 bases, and 3 bases stayed unmatched.

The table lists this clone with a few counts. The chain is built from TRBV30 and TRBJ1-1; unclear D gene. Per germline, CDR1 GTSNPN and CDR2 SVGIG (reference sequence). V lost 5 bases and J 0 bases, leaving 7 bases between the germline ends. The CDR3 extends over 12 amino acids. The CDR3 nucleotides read TGTGCCTGGGGACGGTTGAACACTGAAGCTTTCTTT. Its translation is CAWGRLNTEAFF.

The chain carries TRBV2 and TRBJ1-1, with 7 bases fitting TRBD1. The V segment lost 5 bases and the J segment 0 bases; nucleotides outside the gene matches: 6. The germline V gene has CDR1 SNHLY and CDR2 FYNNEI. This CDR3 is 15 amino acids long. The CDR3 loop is CASSPRQGLNTEAFF. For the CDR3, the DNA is TGTGCCAGCAGTCCACGACAGGGATTGAACACTGAAGCTTTCTTT.

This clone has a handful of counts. CDR3 in DNA: TGTGCCAGCAGCTCAGACGTACGGAACACTGAAGCTTTCTTT. It yields the protein CASSSDVRNTEAFF. The chain carries TRBV7-6 and TRBJ1-1; no reliable D call. This CDR3 spans 14 amino acids. With 4 bases removed from V and 1 base from J, the gap between germline ends came to 10 bases. Germline CDR1 is SGHVS and CDR2 is FNYEAQ.

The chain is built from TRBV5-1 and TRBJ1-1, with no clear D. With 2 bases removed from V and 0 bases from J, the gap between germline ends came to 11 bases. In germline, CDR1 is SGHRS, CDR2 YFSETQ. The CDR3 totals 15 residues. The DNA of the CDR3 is TGCGCCAGCAGCTTCGGAGCGACACTGAACACTGAAGCTTTCTTT. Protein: CASSFGATLNTEAFF.

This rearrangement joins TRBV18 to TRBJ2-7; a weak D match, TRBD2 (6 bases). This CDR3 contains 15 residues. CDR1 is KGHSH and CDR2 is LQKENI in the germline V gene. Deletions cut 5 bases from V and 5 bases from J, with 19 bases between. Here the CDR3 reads CASSRNPGGPDEQYF. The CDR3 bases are TGTGCCAGCTCAAGAAACCCCGGAGGGCCGGACGAGCAGTACTTC.

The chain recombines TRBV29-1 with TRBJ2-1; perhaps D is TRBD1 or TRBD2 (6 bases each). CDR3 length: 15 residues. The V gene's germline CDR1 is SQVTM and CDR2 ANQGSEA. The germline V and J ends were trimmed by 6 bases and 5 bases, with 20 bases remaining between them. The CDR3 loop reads CSVNLRERGNNEQFF. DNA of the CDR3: TGCAGCGTAAACTTGCGGGAAAGGGGGAACAATGAGCAGTTCTTC.

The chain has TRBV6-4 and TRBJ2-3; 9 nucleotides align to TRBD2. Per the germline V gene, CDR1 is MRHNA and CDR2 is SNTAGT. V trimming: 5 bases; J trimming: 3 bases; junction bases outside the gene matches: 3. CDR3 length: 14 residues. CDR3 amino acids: CASSLGLATDTQYF. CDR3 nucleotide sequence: TGTGCCAGCAGTCTGGGACTAGCAACAGATACGCAGTATTTT.

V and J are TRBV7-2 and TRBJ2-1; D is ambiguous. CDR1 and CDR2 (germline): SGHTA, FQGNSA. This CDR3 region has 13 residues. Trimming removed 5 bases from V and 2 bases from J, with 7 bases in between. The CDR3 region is CASSPAAYNEQFF. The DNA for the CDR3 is TGTGCCAGCAGCCCTGCTGCCTACAATGAGCAGTTCTTC.

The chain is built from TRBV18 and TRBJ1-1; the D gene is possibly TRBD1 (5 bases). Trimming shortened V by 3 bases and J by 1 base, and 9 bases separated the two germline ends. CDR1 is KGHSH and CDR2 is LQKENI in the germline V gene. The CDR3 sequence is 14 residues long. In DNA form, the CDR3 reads TGTGCCAGCTCACCGGGACGGCCGAACACTGAAGCTTTCTTT. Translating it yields CASSPGRPNTEAFF.

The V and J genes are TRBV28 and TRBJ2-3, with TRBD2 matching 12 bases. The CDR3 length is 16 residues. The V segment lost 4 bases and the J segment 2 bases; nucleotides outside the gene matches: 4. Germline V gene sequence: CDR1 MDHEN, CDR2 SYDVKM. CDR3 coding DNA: TGTGCCAGCAGTTCGACTAGCGGGAGCCCCACAGATACGCAGTATTTT. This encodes CASSSTSGSPTDTQYF.

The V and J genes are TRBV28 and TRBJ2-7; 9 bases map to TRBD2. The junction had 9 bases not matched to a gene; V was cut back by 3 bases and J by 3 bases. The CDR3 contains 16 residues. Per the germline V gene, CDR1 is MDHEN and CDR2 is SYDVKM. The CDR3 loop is CASSFVLAGENYEQYF. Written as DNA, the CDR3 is TGTGCCAGCAGTTTTGTCTTAGCGGGAGAGAACTACGAGCAGTACTTC.

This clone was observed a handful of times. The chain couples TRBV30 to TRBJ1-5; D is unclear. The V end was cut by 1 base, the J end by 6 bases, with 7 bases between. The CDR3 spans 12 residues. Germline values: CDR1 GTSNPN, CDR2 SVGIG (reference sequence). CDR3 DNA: TGTGCCTGGAGTGGAGGAATTCAGCCCCAGCATTTT. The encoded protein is CAWSGGIQPQHF.

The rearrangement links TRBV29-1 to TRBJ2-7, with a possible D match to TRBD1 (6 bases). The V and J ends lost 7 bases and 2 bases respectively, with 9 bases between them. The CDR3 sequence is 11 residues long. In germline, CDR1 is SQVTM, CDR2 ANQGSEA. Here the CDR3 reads CSGGQTYEQYF. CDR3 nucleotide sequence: TGCAGCGGCGGACAGACCTACGAGCAGTACTTC.

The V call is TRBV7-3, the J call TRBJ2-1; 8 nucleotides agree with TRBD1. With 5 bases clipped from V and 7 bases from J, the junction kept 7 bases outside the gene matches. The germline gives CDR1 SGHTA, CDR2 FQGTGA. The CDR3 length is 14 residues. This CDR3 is CASSVAGGRNEQFF. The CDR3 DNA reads TGTGCCAGCAGCGTCGCAGGGGGCCGGAATGAGCAGTTCTTC.

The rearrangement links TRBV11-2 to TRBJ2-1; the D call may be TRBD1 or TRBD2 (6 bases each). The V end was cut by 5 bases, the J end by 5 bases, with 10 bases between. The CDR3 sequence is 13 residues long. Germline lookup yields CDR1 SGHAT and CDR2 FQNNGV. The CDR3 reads CASSRGRDNEQFF. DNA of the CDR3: TGTGCCAGCAGCCGGGGGCGTGACAATGAGCAGTTCTTC. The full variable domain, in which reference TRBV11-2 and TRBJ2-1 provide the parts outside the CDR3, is EAGVAQSPRYKIIEKRQSVAFWCNPISGHATLYWYQQILGQGPKLLIQFQNNGVVDDSQLPKDRFSAERLKGVDSTLKIQPAKLEDSAVYLCASSRGRDNEQFFGPGTRLTVL.

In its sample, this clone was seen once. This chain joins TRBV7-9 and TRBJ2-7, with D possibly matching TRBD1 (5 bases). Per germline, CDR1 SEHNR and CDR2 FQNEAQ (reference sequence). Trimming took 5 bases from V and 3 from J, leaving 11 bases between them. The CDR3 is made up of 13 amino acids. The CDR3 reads CASSDRRSYEQYF. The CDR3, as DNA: TGTGCCAGCAGCGACAGACGGAGCTACGAGCAGTACTTC.

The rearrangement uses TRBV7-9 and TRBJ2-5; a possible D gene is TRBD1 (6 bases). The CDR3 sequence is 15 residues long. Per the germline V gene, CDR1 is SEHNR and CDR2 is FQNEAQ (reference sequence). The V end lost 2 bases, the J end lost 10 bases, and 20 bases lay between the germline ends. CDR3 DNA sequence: TGTGCCAGCAGCTTATCGGGACAAAAGAGTAGGGGCCAGTACTTC. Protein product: CASSLSGQKSRGQYF.

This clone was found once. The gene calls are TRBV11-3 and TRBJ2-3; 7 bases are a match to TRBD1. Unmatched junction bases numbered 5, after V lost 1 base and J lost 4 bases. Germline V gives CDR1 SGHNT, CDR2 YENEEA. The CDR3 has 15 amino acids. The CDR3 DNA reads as TGTGCCAGCAGCTTAGGAACAGGGGCGGCAGATACGCAGTATTTT. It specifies CASSLGTGAADTQYF.